This T cell receptor (beta chain) was sequenced for a study of CD4+ T cells in melanoma. Study-wide findings and caveats: CD8+ T cell, macrophage and B cell function reportedly correlated with neoantigen-specific CD4+ T cells. Neoantigen-specific CD4+ T cells in melanoma reportedly had diverse differentiation states.

From germline, CDR1 is MGHRA and CDR2 YSYEKL. Between the trimmed V and J ends, which lost 1 base and 6 bases, there was a span of 15 bases. CDR3 length: 15 amino acids. Turning to this clone: Its antigen is currently unknown.

Measured with immunoSEQ multiplex PCR; TCRdb has only the in-frame clones, and not every one. The sample carries around 18,000 clones, roughly four fifths recorded once. Source material: cells from a culture (not recorded whether cultured in vitro). The V call is TRBV4-1, the J call TRBJ1-1, with TRBD1 as a possible D gene (6 bases). The receptor's source is a human donor with melanoma. As DNA, the CDR3 is TGCGCCAGCAGCCAAGGTCGGGACACTTCTCCTGAAGCTTTCTTT. Protein: CASSQGRDTSPEAFF.